One and the same sample provided the 16 T cell receptor beta chains below, sequenced in a study of CD8+CD57+ T cells in acquired aplastic anemia. Genomic DNA templated the TCR beta VDJ and CDR3 profiling. TCRdb ran MiXCR on the reads and lists one entry per CDR3 protein. The sample lists roughly 200,000 distinct CDR3 sequences, around 60% occurring once. Material for sequencing was sorted CD4+, CD8+, or CD8+CD57+ T cells (not recorded which) from PBMCs. These receptors were taken from a human donor in good health.

The table lists this clonotype with many counts. The J gene is TRBJ2-1, the V gene TRBV4-3; D is possibly TRBD1 (5 bases). Looked up from germline, CDR1 is LGHNA and CDR2 is YSLEER. The CDR3 covers 15 residues. Deletions cut 3 bases from V and 1 base from J, with 10 bases between. In DNA form, the CDR3 reads TGCGCCAGCAGCCAGAACCAGGGATCCTACAATGAGCAGTTCTTC. Its translation is CASSQNQGSYNEQFF.

This clonotype was counted only a few times. The V gene is TRBV10-2, the J gene TRBJ1-1; no clear D gene. This CDR3 comprises 13 residues. Trimming shortened V by 7 bases and J by 8 bases, and 17 bases separated the two germline ends. Germline-derived CDR1 and CDR2 are WSHSY and SAAADI. The CDR3: CASNPSREGEAFF. In DNA form, the CDR3 reads TGCGCCAGCAATCCCTCCCGGGAAGGAGAAGCTTTCTTT.

V usage is TRBV19 and J usage is TRBJ2-7, with TRBD1 matching 8 bases. Germline assignment: CDR1 LNHDA and CDR2 SQIVND (reference sequence). With V trimmed by 4 bases and J by 4 bases, 9 bases remained unmatched. The CDR3 sequence is 15 residues long. CDR3 region: CASSRTQGVDYEQYF. CDR3 nucleotides: TGTGCCAGTAGTAGAACACAGGGGGTAGATTACGAGCAGTACTTC.

This clonotype was counted between two and nine times. The chain carries TRBV6-5 and TRBJ2-7; tentative D call: TRBD2 (6 bases). In germline, CDR1 is MNHEY, CDR2 SVGAGI. Trimming cost V 0 bases and J 0 bases, with 9 bases left between them. This CDR3 region has 15 residues. CDR3 in amino acids: CASSYSAGSSYEQYF. CDR3 in DNA: TGTGCCAGCAGTTACTCGGCGGGGAGCTCCTACGAGCAGTACTTC.

Remarks on this clonotype: One base away lies a much larger clone, so this may be a sequencing read error. Without the conserved terminal phenylalanine or tryptophan, this CDR3 likely stems from a read error. The V and J genes are TRBV5-5 and TRBJ1-4; D unclear. Germline V gene sequence: CDR1 SGHKS, CDR2 YYEKEE (reference sequence). Trimming shortened V by 3 bases and J by 1 base, and 4 bases separated the two germline ends. The CDR3 consists of 13 residues. CDR3 in amino acids: CASSSGTNEKLFS. The CDR3 nucleotides are TGTGCCAGCAGCTCTGGAACTAATGAAAAACTGTTTTCT.

As to this clonotype: One end of the junction varies from germline; a read error may be responsible. V and J are TRBV15 and TRBJ1-1; 7 nucleotides agree with TRBD1. CDR3 length: 16 residues. CDR1 is LNHNV and CDR2 is YYDKDF in the germline V gene (reference sequence). CDR3 residues: CTTSRDLTGLNTEAFF. CDR3 bases: TGTACCACCAGCAGAGATTTGACAGGGCTGAACACTGAAGCTTTCTTT.

This clonotype was observed at least ten times. The rearrangement links TRBV20-1 to TRBJ2-1; perhaps TRBD2 as D (6 bases). The V and J ends lost 0 bases and 2 bases respectively, with 11 bases between them. Germline values: CDR1 DFQATT, CDR2 SNEGSKA (reference sequence). This CDR3 contains 15 residues. CDR3 sequence reads: CSARDLAGTYNEQFF. DNA for the CDR3: TGCAGTGCTAGAGATTTGGCGGGAACCTACAATGAGCAGTTCTTC.

This clonotype was observed many times. This chain uses TRBV4-1 with TRBJ2-1, with D possibly called TRBD1 or TRBD2 (5 bases each). CDR3 length: 15 amino acids. With 1 base removed from V and 4 bases from J, the gap between germline ends came to 11 bases. CDR1 MGHRA and CDR2 YSYEKL come from the germline V gene. The CDR3 here is CASSQVRDPYNEQFF. The DNA for the CDR3 is TGCGCCAGCAGCCAAGTCCGGGACCCGTACAATGAGCAGTTCTTC.

This clonotype was counted many times. V is TRBV6-5 and J is TRBJ2-7, with TRBD2 matching 7 bases. Trimming cost V 2 bases and J 1 base; bases outside gene matches: 8. CDR1 and CDR2 from the germline V gene are MNHEY and SVGAGI. This CDR3 is 16 amino acids long. Written as DNA, the CDR3 is TGTGCCAGCAGTTACGCGTGGTCTAGCGGTTCCTACGAGCAGTACTTC. This encodes CASSYAWSSGSYEQYF.

V gene TRBV20-1 combines with J gene TRBJ2-1; D gene unclear. The CDR3 totals 11 residues. The V gene's germline CDR1 is DFQATT and CDR2 SNEGSKA (reference sequence). Trimming shortened V by 3 bases and J by 9 bases, and 9 bases separated the two germline ends. In DNA form, the CDR3 reads TGCAGTGCTAGTTGGGGAATTGAGCAGTTCTTC. The encoded protein is CSASWGIEQFF.

This chain joins TRBV2 and TRBJ1-5; no reliable D call. Trimming shortened V by 8 bases and J by 0 bases, and 8 bases separated the two germline ends. The CDR3 extends over 13 amino acids. In germline, CDR1 is SNHLY, CDR2 FYNNEI. The CDR3 coding sequence is TGTGCCAGCGCTCCGGATAGCAATCAGCCCCAGCATTTT. Translating it yields CASAPDSNQPQHF.

The chain couples TRBV20-1 to TRBJ1-1; D is undetermined. The germline V gene encodes CDR1 DFQATT and CDR2 SNEGSKA (reference sequence). Trimming cost V 7 bases and J 9 bases, with 12 bases left between them. The CDR3 is made up of 10 amino acids. The CDR3, as DNA: TGCAGTGTCCTTAGTGGGAAAGCTTTCTTT. Protein sequence: CSVLSGKAFF.

V gene TRBV19 combines with J gene TRBJ1-1; 8 bases line up with TRBD1. This CDR3 comprises 15 residues. V shed 6 bases and J 4 bases; nucleotides not matched to a gene: 10. CDR1 and CDR2 (germline): LNHDA, SQIVND (reference sequence). CDR3 nucleotide sequence: TGTGCCAGTAGCCTTGGACAGGGAATCGGCACTGAAGCTTTCTTT. Translating it yields CASSLGQGIGTEAFF. Drawing the rest from reference TRBV19 and TRBJ1-1, the complete variable domain is DGGITQSPKYLFRKEGQNVTLSCEQNLNHDAMYWYRQDPGQGLRLIYYSQIVNDFQKGDIAEGYSVSREKKESFPLTVTSAQKNPTAFYLCASSLGQGIGTEAFFGQGTRLTVV.

The rearrangement uses TRBV15 and TRBJ1-1, with D unresolved. Germline CDR1 is LNHNV and CDR2 is YYDKDF (reference sequence). Trimming took off 1 base at V and 5 bases at J, with 5 bases between the two ends. The CDR3 is 12 residues long. The CDR3, as DNA: TGTGCCACCAGCAGAGCCTGGACTGAAGCTTTCTTT. It codes for CATSRAWTEAFF.

The chain carries TRBV12-3 or TRBV12-4 and TRBJ1-6, with D maybe TRBD1 (6 bases). V was pared by 6 bases and J by 6 bases, with 15 bases between. There are 15 residues in the CDR3. The CDR3 is CASSAPGHSNSPLHF. The CDR3, as DNA: TGTGCCAGCAGCGCTCCGGGACACAGTAATTCACCCCTCCACTTT.

The chain joins TRBV7-2 to TRBJ2-7; TRBD1 might be the D (5 bases). V gave up 2 bases and J gave up 6 bases, with 11 bases separating them. Per the germline V gene, CDR1 is SGHTA and CDR2 is FQGNSA. The length of the CDR3 is 13 residues. The CDR3 nucleotides are TGTGCCAGCAGCTTACAGGGCACAGGCGAGCAGTACTTC. This sequence encodes CASSLQGTGEQYF.